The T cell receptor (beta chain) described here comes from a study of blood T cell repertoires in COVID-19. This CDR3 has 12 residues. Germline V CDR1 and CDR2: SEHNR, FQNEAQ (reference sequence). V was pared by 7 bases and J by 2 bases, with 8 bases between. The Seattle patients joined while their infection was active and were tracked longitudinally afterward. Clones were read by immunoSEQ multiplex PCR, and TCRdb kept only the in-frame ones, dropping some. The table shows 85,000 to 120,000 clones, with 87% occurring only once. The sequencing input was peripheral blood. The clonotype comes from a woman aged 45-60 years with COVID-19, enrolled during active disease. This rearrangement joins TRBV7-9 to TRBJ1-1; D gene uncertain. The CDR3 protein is CASTLSNTEAFF. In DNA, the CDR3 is TGTGCCAGCACTCTAAGTAACACTGAAGCTTTCTTT.